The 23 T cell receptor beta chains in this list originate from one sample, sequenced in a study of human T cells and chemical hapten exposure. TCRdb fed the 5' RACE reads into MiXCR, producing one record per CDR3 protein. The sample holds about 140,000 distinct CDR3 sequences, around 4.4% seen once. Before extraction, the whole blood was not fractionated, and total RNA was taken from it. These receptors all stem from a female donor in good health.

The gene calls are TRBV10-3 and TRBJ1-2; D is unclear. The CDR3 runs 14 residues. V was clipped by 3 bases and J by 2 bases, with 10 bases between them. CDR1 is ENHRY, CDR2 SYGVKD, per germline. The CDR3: CAISDQPPNYGYTF. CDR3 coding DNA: TGTGCCATCAGTGACCAACCACCCAACTATGGCTACACCTTC.

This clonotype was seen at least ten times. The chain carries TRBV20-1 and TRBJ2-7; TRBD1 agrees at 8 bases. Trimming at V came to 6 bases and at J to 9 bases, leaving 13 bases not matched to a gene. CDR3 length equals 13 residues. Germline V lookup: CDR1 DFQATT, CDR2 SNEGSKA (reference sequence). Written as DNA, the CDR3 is TGCAGTGCAAAGGAGGGGACAGGTTTACGGCAGTACTTC. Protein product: CSAKEGTGLRQYF.

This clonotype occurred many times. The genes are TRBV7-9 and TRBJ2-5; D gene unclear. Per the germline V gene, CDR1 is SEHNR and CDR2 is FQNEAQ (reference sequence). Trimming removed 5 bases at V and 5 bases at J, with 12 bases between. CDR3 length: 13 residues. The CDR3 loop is CASSPNPAETQYF. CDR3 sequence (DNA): TGTGCCAGCAGCCCCAATCCCGCGGAGACCCAGTACTTC.

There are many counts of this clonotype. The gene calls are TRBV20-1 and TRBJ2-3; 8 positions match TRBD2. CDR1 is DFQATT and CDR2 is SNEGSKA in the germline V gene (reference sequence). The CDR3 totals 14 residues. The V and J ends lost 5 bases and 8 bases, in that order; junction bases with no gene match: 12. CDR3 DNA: TGCAGTGCTCAGCCGGGGGGGCCCCCAGGTACGCAGTATTTT. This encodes CSAQPGGPPGTQYF.

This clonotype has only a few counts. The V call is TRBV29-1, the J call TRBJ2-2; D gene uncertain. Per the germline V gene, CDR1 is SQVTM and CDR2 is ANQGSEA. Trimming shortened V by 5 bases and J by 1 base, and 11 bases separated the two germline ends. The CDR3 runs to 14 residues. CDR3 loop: CSVWEQRNTGELFF. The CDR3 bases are TGCAGCGTTTGGGAACAGCGGAACACCGGGGAGCTGTTTTTT.

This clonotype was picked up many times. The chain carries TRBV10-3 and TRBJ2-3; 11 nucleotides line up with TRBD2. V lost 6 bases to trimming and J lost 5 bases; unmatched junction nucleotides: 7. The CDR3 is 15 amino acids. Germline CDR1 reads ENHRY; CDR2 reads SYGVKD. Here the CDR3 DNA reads TGTGCCATCAGGAACCCTAGCGGGGGGAGAGATACGCAGTATTTT. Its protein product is CAIRNPSGGRDTQYF.

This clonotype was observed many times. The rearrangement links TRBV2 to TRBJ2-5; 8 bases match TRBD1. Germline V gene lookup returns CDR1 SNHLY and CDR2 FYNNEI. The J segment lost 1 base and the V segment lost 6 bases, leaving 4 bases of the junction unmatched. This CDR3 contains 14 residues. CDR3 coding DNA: TGTGCCAGCAGGGACAGGGAATCCCAAGAGACCCAGTACTTC. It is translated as CASRDRESQETQYF. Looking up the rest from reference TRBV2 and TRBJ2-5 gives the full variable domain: EPEVTQTPSHQVTQMGQEVILRCVPISNHLYFYWYRQILGQKVEFLVSFYNNEISEKSEIFDDQFSVERPDGSNFTLKIRSTKLEDSAMYFCASRDRESQETQYFGPGTRLLVL.

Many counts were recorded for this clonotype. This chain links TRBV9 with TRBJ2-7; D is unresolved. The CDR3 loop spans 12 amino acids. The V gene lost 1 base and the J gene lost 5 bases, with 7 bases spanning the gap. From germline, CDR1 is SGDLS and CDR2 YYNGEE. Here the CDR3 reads CASSVTPNEQYF. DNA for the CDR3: TGTGCCAGCAGCGTAACCCCAAACGAGCAGTACTTC.

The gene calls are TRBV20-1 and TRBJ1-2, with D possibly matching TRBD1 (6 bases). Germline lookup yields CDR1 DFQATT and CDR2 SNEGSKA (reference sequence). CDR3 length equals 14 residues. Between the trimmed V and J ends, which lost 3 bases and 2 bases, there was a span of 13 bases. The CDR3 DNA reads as TGCAGTGCTAGGGGAACAGGGTCCAACTATGGCTACACCTTC. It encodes CSARGTGSNYGYTF.

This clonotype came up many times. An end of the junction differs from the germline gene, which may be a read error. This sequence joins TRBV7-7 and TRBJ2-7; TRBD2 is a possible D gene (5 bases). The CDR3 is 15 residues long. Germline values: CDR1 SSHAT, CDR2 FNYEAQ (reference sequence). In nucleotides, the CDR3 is TGTGCTAGCAGCTTAGCTAGGACGGGAACCTACGAGCAGTACTTC. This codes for CASSLARTGTYEQYF.

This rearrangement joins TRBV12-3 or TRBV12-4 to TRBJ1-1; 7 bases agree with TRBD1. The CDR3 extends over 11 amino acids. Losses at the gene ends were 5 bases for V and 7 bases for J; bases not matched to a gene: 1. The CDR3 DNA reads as TGTGCCAGCAGTCACAGGGGTGAAGCTTTCTTT. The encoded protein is CASSHRGEAFF.

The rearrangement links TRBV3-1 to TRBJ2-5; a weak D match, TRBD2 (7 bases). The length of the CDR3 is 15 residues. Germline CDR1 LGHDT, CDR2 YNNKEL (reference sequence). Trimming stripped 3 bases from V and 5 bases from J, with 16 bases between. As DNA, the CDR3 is TGTGCCAGCAGCCACCCAGGGAGGGGGTTGGAGACCCAGTACTTC. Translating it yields CASSHPGRGLETQYF.

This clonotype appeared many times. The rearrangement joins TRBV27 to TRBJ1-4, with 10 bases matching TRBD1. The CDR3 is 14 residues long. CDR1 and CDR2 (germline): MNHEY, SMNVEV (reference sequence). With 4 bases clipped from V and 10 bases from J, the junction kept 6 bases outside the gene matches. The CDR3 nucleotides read TGTGCCAGCAGTTCGGACAGGGGGAGCGGAAAACTGTTTTTT. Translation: CASSSDRGSGKLFF.

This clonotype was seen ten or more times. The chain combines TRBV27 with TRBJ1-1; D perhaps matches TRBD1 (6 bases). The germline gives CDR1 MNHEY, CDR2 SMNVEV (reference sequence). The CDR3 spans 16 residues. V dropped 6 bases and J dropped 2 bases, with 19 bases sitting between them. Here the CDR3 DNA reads TGTGCCAGCAGACGCGGATGGGGGGCGACCAACACTGAAGCTTTCTTT. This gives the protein CASRRGWGATNTEAFF.

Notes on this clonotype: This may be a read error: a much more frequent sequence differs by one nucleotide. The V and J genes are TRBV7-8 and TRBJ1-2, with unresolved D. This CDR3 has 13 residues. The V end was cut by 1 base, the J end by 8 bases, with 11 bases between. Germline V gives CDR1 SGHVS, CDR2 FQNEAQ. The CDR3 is CASSLGVKRGYTF. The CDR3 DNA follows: TGTGCCAGCAGCTTAGGGGTCAAAAGGGGCTACACCTTC.

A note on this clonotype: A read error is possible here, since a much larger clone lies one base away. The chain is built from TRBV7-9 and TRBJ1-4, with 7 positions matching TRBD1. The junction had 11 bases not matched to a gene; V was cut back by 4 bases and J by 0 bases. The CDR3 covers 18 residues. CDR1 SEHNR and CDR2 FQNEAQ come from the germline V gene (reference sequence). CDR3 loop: CASSSRGQAGATNEKLFF. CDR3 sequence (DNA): TGTGCCAGCAGCTCTAGAGGACAGGCCGGTGCAACTAATGAAAAACTGTTTTTT.

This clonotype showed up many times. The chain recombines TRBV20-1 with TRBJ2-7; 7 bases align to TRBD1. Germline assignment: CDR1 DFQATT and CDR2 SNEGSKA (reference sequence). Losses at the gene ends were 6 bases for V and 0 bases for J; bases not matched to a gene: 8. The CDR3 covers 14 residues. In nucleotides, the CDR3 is TGCAGTGCCCGCGGACAGGACATCTCCTACGAGCAGTACTTC. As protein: CSARGQDISYEQYF.

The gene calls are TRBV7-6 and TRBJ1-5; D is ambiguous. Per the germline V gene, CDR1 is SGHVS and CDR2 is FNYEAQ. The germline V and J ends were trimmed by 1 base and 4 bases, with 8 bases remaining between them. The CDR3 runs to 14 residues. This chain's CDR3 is CASSLGEGNQPQHF. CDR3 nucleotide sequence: TGTGCCAGCAGCTTAGGAGAGGGTAATCAGCCCCAGCATTTT.

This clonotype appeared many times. CDR3 amino acids: CSAKRTGLAGAGQFF. The CDR3 DNA reads as TGCAGTGCCAAGCGGACGGGACTAGCGGGGGCCGGGCAGTTCTTC. This chain links TRBV20-1 with TRBJ2-1; 14 bases align to TRBD2. The CDR3 is 15 amino acids. Germline assignment: CDR1 DFQATT and CDR2 SNEGSKA (reference sequence). With V trimmed by 6 bases and J by 12 bases, 13 bases remained unmatched.

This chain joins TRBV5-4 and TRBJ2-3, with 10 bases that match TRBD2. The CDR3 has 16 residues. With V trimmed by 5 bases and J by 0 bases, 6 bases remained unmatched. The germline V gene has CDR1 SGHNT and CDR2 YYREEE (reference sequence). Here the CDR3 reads CASSYGLAASTDTQYF. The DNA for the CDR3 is TGTGCCAGCAGTTACGGACTAGCGGCTAGCACAGATACGCAGTATTTT. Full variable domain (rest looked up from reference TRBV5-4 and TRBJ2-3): ETGVTQSPTHLIKTRGQQVTLRCSSQSGHNTVSWYQQALGQGPQFIFQYYREEENGRGNFPPRFSGLQFPNYSSELNVNALELDDSALYLCASSYGLAASTDTQYFGPGTRLTVL.

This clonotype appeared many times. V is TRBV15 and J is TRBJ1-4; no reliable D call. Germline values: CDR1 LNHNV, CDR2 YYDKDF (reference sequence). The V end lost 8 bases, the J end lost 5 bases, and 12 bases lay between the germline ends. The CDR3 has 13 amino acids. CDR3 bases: TGTGCCACCCTCCGCCCCGGGAATGAAAAACTGTTTTTT. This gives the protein CATLRPGNEKLFF.

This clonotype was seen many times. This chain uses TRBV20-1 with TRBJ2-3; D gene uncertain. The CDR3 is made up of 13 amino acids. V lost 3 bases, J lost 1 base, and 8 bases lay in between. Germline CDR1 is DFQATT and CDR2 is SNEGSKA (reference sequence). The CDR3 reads CSASLAGTDTQYF. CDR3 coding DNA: TGCAGTGCTAGTCTGGCGGGCACAGATACGCAGTATTTT.

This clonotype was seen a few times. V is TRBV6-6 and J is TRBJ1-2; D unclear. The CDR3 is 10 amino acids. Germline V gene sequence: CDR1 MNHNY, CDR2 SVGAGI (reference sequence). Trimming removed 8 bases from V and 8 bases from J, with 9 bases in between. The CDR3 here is CASFLAGYTF. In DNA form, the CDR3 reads TGTGCCAGCTTTCTAGCCGGCTACACCTTC.